This passage covers 15 T cell receptor beta chains from one sample sequenced in a study of cytomegalovirus exposure and HLA in healthy donors. Generated by immunoSEQ multiplex PCR, the TCRdb table keeps only in-frame clones and is missing some. In the table there are over 110,000 clones, less than 90% of which are singletons. Sample: PBMCs. All receptors come from a man between 18 and 35 years old in good health and CMV-seronegative.

The chain couples TRBV10-3 to TRBJ1-3, with 7 bases lining up with TRBD1. CDR1 is ENHRY, CDR2 SYGVKD, per germline. Germline trimming cut 4 bases from V and 1 base from J; bases unmatched to any gene: 7. This CDR3 contains 16 residues. The CDR3 loop is CAISGGTVRSGNTIYF. The CDR3 region has the DNA TGTGCCATCAGTGGAGGGACAGTGAGATCTGGAAACACCATATATTTT.

The rearrangement links TRBV6-1 to TRBJ2-7, with TRBD2 matching 7 bases. This CDR3 spans 14 amino acids. The germline V gene encodes CDR1 MNHNS and CDR2 SASEGT. The V gene end was trimmed by 7 bases and the J gene end by 4 bases; junction bases not matched to a gene: 10. The CDR3, as DNA: TGTGCCAGCACCCGGGGCGGGAGCCCTTACGAGCAGTACTTC. Residues: CASTRGGSPYEQYF.

The V and J genes are TRBV18 and TRBJ2-7; 8 bases line up with TRBD2. Germline CDR1 is KGHSH and CDR2 is LQKENI. CDR3 length: 17 residues. Trimming at V came to 2 bases and at J to 6 bases, leaving 15 bases not matched to a gene. The CDR3 is CASSPREGSGRGSEQYF. In DNA, the CDR3 is TGTGCCAGCTCACCAAGGGAGGGGAGCGGGAGAGGGAGCGAGCAGTACTTC.

This chain connects TRBV5-6 to TRBJ1-2; perhaps TRBD1 as D (5 bases). The germline V gene encodes CDR1 SGHDT and CDR2 YYEEEE. Trimming removed 1 base at V and 6 bases at J, with 16 bases between. The CDR3 is made up of 15 amino acids. The CDR3 region is CASSLTGPPSNGYTF. The DNA of the CDR3 is TGTGCCAGCAGCTTGACAGGACCACCCTCGAATGGCTACACCTTC.

The chain has TRBV25-1 and TRBJ1-2; TRBD1 matches 7 bases. The CDR3 is made up of 12 amino acids. Germline lookup yields CDR1 MGHDK and CDR2 SYGVNS. Trimming at V came to 5 bases and at J to 6 bases, leaving 3 bases not matched to a gene. The CDR3 is CASSQTGNGYTF. CDR3 sequence (DNA): TGTGCCAGCAGTCAGACAGGGAATGGCTACACCTTC.

The chain is built from TRBV5-1 and TRBJ2-5, with 7 positions matching TRBD2. With 4 bases clipped from V and 2 bases from J, the junction kept 8 bases outside the gene matches. From germline, CDR1 is SGHRS and CDR2 YFSETQ. The CDR3 consists of 15 residues. This CDR3 reads CASSPRTREQETQYF. Here the CDR3 DNA reads TGCGCCAGCAGCCCCCGGACTAGAGAACAAGAGACCCAGTACTTC.

The V call is TRBV29-1, the J call TRBJ1-1, with no clear D. Per germline, CDR1 SQVTM and CDR2 ANQGSEA. The CDR3 has 14 amino acids. Trimming cost V 7 bases and J 5 bases, with 20 bases left between them. The CDR3 is CSAPMGSRETEAFF. CDR3 coding DNA: TGCAGCGCCCCAATGGGGTCGCGGGAAACTGAAGCTTTCTTT.

The chain employs TRBV29-1 and TRBJ2-5, with TRBD2 matching over 8 bases. The CDR3 covers 16 residues. Germline CDR1 and CDR2: SQVTM and ANQGSEA. V dropped 6 bases and J dropped 1; count of bases not matched to a gene: 13. As DNA, the CDR3 is TGCAGCGTGACGCCCTCCGGGAGGGGCTTCCAAGAGACCCAGTACTTC. Protein sequence: CSVTPSGRGFQETQYF.

The CDR3 DNA follows: TGTGCCATCAGTGAGACGAGCTTCCCTAACACCGGGGAGCTGTTTTTT. Translation: CAISETSFPNTGELFF. V is TRBV10-3 and J is TRBJ2-2; D remains unclear. Per germline, CDR1 ENHRY and CDR2 SYGVKD. This CDR3 comprises 16 residues. V lost 2 bases and J 2 bases, leaving 12 bases between the germline ends.

This clone was observed once. V is TRBV7-9 and J is TRBJ2-1; no firm D call. V was trimmed by 4 bases and J by 15 bases, leaving 13 bases between them. Germline V gives CDR1 SEHNR, CDR2 FQNEAQ (reference sequence). The CDR3 extends over 11 amino acids. CDR3 sequence: CASSSQVGRFF. CDR3 coding DNA: TGTGCCAGCAGCTCTCAAGTTGGGCGGTTCTTC.

J is TRBJ2-7 and V is TRBV14, with a possible D match to TRBD1 (8 bases). This CDR3 has 16 amino acids. Per the germline V gene, CDR1 is SGHDN and CDR2 is FVKESK. Deletions cut 2 bases from V and 2 bases from J, with 16 bases between. CDR3 sequence reads: CASSQTGGGWTYEQYF. The DNA of the CDR3 is TGTGCCAGCAGCCAAACAGGGGGGGGATGGACCTACGAGCAGTACTTC. The full variable domain, its missing parts supplied by reference TRBV14 and TRBJ2-7, is EAGVTQFPSHSVIEKGQTVTLRCDPISGHDNLYWYRRVMGKEIKFLLHFVKESKQDESGMPNNRFLAERTGGTYSTLKVQPAELEDSGVYFCASSQTGGGWTYEQYFGPGTRLTVT.

The V gene is TRBV7-9, the J gene TRBJ2-3, with 13 nucleotides matching TRBD2. J was trimmed by 7 bases and V by 5 bases; bases with no gene match: 6. This CDR3 spans 15 amino acids. From germline, CDR1 is SEHNR and CDR2 FQNEAQ (reference sequence). Written as DNA, the CDR3 is TGTGCCAGCAGCCCGAGGACTAGCGGGGGTTATACGCAGTATTTT. Residues: CASSPRTSGGYTQYF.

This sequence joins TRBV2 and TRBJ1-1, with a possible D match to TRBD1 (5 bases). CDR3 length: 15 amino acids. Germline CDR1 SNHLY, CDR2 FYNNEI. V lost 7 bases, J lost 1 base, and 16 bases lay in between. In DNA, the CDR3 is TGTGCCAGCAATGCCGTGGGGGGACGGAACACTGAAGCTTTCTTT. Residues: CASNAVGGRNTEAFF.

The V call is TRBV6-5, the J call TRBJ1-1; no clear D. The ends were cut back, 4 bases at V and 6 bases at J, with 12 bases in the middle. Germline-derived CDR1 and CDR2 are MNHEY and SVGAGI. The CDR3 is 13 residues long. CDR3 protein: CASSLSGVSEAFF. The CDR3 DNA reads TGTGCCAGCAGTTTAAGCGGGGTATCTGAAGCTTTCTTT.

This clone was seen more than once but under ten times. The chain employs TRBV18 and TRBJ1-2, with D possibly TRBD1 on 6 matching bases. The CDR3 length is 13 residues. V lost 6 bases and J 5 bases, leaving 13 bases between the germline ends. Germline assignment: CDR1 KGHSH and CDR2 LQKENI. CDR3 protein: CASSPGTLYGYTF. CDR3 nucleotide sequence: TGTGCCAGCTCCCCCGGGACATTATATGGCTACACCTTC.